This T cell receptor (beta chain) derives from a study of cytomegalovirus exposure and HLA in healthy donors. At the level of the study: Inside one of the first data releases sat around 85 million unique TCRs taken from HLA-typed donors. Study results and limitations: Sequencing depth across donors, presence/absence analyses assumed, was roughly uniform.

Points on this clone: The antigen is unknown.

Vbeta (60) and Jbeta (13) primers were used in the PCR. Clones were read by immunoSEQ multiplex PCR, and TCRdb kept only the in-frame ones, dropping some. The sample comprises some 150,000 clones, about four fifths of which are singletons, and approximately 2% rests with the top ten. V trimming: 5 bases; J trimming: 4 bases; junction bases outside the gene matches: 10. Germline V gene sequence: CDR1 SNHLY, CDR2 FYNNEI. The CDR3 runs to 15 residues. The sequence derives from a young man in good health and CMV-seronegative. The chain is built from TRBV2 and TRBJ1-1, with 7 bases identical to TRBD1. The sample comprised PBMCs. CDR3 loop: CASSPLPTGATEAFF. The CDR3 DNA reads TGTGCCAGCAGTCCCCTCCCTACAGGGGCCACTGAAGCTTTCTTT.